This T cell receptor (beta chain) emerged from a study of monozygotic twins with inflammatory bowel disease. The study, taken as a whole, reports: Comparison of concordant versus discordant twins revealed no difference in repertoire similarity, possibly due to limited power.

From its re-call of the 5' RACE reads, TCRdb lists each CDR3 protein once, without DNA. The clone table shows about 300,000 distinct CDR3 sequences, with the ten largest holding approximately 5.4%. Germline V gene data show CDR1 as SGHDT and CDR2 as YYEEEE. CDR3 length: 15 amino acids. As for this clonotype: What it binds is unknown.

Total RNA from whole blood was isolated with no T cell sorting. The TCR sequence derives from a human donor with ulcerative colitis or Crohn's disease, or a healthy co-twin of an affected twin (not recorded which). Sequenced input: blood. The rearrangement joins TRBV5-6 to TRBJ1-1; TCRdb's D gene call, TRBD1, goes unchecked for lack of DNA. The CDR3 is CASSLLQGVGNEAFF.